The clone carrying this TCR beta chain showed up many times. The antigen is undetermined. The data were obtained in a study of T cells in Graves' hyperthyroidism and ophthalmopathy. Study-level points and caveats: Model output signaled ophthalmopathy a median approximately 6 months ahead of onset. Researchers found most expanded thyroid clonotypes above 0.001 in blood as well.

Each person with ophthalmopathy scored at least 3 on the Clinical Activity Score, reached NOSPECS grade 4 or higher, and had been ill under 3 months. TCR beta CDR3 sequences were amplified from RNA transcripts. When the TCR CDR3 underwent first-round RT-PCR, the HTBI primer set was used. TCRdb re-called the multiplex PCR reads with MiXCR, one entry per CDR3 protein. The data contain about 410,000 distinct CDR3 sequences, about 14% of them singletons. This CDR3 contains 17 residues. Looked up from germline, CDR1 is SGHAT and CDR2 is FQNNGV. V lost 1 base, J lost 5 bases, and 5 bases stayed unmatched. The TCR comes from a man between 18 and 29 years old with Graves' ophthalmopathy. The sample consisted of blood. The chain links TRBV11-2 to TRBJ2-5; 15 bases fit TRBD2. CDR3 sequence reads: CASSLGGLAGGAETQYF. The DNA for the CDR3 is TGTGCCAGCAGCTTAGGGGGACTAGCGGGGGGCGCGGAGACCCAGTACTTC.